These T cell receptor beta chains were read from a single sample in a study of neoadjuvant anti-PD-1 for oral cavity cancer. Assay: immunoSEQ multiplex PCR; the TCRdb copy retains only in-frame clones and omits some. The profile shows 20,000 to 30,000 clones, about 27% of them singletons. The input for sequencing was tumor tissue, taken after nivolumab (anti-PD-1) treatment. The receptors originated from a person between 40 and 85 years old with oral cavity squamous cell carcinoma. The CDR3 runs from the conserved cysteine through the conserved F or W. D genes are given only for firm matches. Rows may omit the clone size; those that give it use once, few, many or a size class.

d_call	v_call	clone_size	j_call	cdr3_aa	cdr3_nt
TRBD2	TRBV7-8	-	TRBJ2-7	CASSTPSGRSAYEQYF	TGTGCCAGCAGCACCCCTAGCGGGAGGTCCGCCTACGAGCAGTACTTC
-	TRBV7-2	-	TRBJ1-5	CASNIQGFSNQPQHF	TGTGCCAGCAATATACAGGGTTTTAGCAATCAGCCCCAGCATTTT
-	TRBV28	-	TRBJ2-7	CASSLSGWYEQYF	TGTGCCAGCAGTTTATCAGGGTGGTACGAGCAGTACTTC
TRBD2	TRBV28	few	TRBJ2-2	CASSPLPGTSGGELFF	TGTGCCAGCAGCCCACTGCCAGGGACTAGCGGGGGGGAGCTGTTTTTT
-	TRBV7-3	-	TRBJ1-1	CASSHRGPLGTEAFF	TGTGCCAGCAGCCACCGCGGTCCGTTGGGCACTGAAGCTTTCTTT
-	TRBV15	-	TRBJ2-2	CATSSGKRQYTGELFF	TGTGCCACCAGCAGCGGTAAAAGACAGTACACCGGGGAGCTGTTTTTT
TRBD1	TRBV28	-	TRBJ1-1	CASSLWKGQGSIAFF	TGTGCCAGCAGTTTATGGAAGGGACAGGGGAGTATAGCTTTCTTT
-	TRBV4-1	-	TRBJ2-5	CASSLGGQETQYF	TGCGCCAGCAGTCTAGGGGGGCAAGAGACCCAGTACTTC
-	TRBV11-2	-	TRBJ1-2	CASSRGQESYGYTF	TGTGCCAGCAGTCGAGGCCAGGAAAGCTATGGCTACACCTTC
-	TRBV27	-	TRBJ2-3	CASSFGTGRWVDTQYF	TGTGCCAGCAGTTTCGGTACAGGGCGCTGGGTAGATACGCAGTATTTT
TRBD1	TRBV9	-	TRBJ2-3	CASSPQIGQGPTDTQYF	TGTGCCAGCAGCCCTCAAATTGGACAGGGGCCCACAGATACGCAGTATTTT
-	TRBV5-1	-	TRBJ1-2	CASSLAYIDYGYTF	TGCGCCAGCAGCTTGGCCTACATCGACTATGGCTACACCTTC